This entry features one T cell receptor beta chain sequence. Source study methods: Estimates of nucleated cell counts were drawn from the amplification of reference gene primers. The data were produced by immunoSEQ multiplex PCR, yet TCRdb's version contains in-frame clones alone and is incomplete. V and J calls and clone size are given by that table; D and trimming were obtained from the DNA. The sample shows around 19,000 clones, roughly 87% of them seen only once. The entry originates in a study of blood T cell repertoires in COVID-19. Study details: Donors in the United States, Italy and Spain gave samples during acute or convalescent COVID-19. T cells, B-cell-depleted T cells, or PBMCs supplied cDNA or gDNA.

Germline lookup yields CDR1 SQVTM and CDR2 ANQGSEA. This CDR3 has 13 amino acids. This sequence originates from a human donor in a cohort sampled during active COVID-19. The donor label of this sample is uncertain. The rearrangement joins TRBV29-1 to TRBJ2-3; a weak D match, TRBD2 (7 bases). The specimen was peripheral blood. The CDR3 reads CGGRPGGRDTQYF. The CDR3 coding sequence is TGCGGGGGAAGACCCGGGGGGCGAGATACGCAGTATTTT.